The following is a T cell receptor (beta chain) sequence with its context. Within the sample, other DNA sequences also encode this same CDR3. Tens of thousands of T cell genomes (around 190 ng DNA) went into each sorted-subset replicate. Per the study methods: Junction-only immunoSEQ data arrived without quality scores, meaning filtering differed. Clones were sequenced by immunoSEQ multiplex PCR, and TCRdb holds only the in-frame ones, with some missing. That table furnishes V, J and clone size, whereas the DNA furnished D and trimming. This sample has 2.5 million or so clones, with about 92% found just once. Donors, healthy HIV-negative adults, lacked recent acute infections or vaccinations. Every donor, a Caucasian adult, lived in Nashville, Tennessee. The trim removed 0 bases at V and 6 bases at J, leaving 3 bases unmatched. The germline V gene encodes CDR1 SGDLS and CDR2 YYNGEE. The length of the CDR3 is 14 residues.

This sample is drawn from a study of shared clonotypes between healthy human individuals. The sequencing sample was made of naive CD4+ T cells sorted from blood. Documented subset: CD45RA+ positively selected. This chain uses TRBV9 with TRBJ1-5, with 7 nucleotides matching TRBD1. The sequence was collected from a man between 18 and 35 years old in good health. The CDR3 loop is CASSVGQGGQPQHF. Written as DNA, the CDR3 is TGTGCCAGCAGCGTAGGACAGGGAGGTCAGCCCCAGCATTTT.